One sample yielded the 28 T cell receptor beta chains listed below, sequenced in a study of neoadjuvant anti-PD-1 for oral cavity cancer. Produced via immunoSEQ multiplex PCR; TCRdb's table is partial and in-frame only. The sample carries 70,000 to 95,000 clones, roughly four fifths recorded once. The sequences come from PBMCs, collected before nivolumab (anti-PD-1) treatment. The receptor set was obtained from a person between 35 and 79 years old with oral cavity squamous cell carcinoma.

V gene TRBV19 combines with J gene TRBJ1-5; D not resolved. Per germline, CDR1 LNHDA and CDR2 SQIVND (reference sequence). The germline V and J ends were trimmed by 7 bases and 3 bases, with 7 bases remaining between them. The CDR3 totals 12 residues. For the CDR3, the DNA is TGTGCCAGTACCCGGTCCAATCAGCCCCAGCATTTT. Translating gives CASTRSNQPQHF.

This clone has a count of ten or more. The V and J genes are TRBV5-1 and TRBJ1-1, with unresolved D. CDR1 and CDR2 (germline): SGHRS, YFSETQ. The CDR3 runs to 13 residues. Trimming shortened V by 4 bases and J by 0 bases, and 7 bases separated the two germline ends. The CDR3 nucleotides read TGCGCCAGCAGCGCATCCATGAACACTGAAGCTTTCTTT. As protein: CASSASMNTEAFF.

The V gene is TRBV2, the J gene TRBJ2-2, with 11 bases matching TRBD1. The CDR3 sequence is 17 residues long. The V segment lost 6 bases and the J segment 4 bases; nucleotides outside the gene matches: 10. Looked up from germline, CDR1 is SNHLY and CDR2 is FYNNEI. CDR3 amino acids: CASRGTGGPRGTGELFF. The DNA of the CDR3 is TGTGCCAGCAGGGGGACAGGGGGACCCCGCGGCACCGGGGAGCTGTTTTTT. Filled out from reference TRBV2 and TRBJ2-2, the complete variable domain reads EPEVTQTPSHQVTQMGQEVILRCVPISNHLYFYWYRQILGQKVEFLVSFYNNEISEKSEIFDDQFSVERPDGSNFTLKIRSTKLEDSAMYFCASRGTGGPRGTGELFFGEGSRLTVL.

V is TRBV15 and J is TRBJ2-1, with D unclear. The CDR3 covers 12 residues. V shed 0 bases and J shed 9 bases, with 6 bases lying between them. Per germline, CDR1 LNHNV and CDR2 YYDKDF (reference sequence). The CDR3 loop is CATSRDLGEQFF. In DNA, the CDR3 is TGTGCCACCAGCAGAGATCTTGGTGAGCAGTTCTTC.

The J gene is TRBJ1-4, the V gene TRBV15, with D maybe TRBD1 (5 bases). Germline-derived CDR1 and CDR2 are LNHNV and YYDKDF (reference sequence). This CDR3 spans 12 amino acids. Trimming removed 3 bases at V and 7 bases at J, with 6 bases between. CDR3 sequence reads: CATSSQGEKLFF. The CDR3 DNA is TGTGCCACCAGCAGTCAGGGTGAAAAACTGTTTTTT.

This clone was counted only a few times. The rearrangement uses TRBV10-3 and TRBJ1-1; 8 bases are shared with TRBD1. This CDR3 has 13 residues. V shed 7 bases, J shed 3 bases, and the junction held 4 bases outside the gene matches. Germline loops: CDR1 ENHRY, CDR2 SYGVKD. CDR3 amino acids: CAITKDRDTEAFF. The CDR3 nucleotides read TGTGCCATCACCAAGGACAGGGACACTGAAGCTTTCTTT.

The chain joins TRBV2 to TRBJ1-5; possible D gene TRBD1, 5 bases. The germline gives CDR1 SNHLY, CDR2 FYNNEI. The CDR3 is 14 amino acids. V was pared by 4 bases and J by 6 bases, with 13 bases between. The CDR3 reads CASSGPGSFQPQHF. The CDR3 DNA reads TGTGCCAGCAGTGGGCCAGGGAGTTTTCAGCCCCAGCATTTT.

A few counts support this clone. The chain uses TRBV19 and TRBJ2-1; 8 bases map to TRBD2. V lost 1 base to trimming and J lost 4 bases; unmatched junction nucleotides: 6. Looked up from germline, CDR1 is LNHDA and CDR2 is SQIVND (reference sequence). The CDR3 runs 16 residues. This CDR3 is CASSIVGSGVYNEQFF. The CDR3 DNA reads TGTGCCAGTAGTATAGTTGGTAGCGGGGTTTACAATGAGCAGTTCTTC.

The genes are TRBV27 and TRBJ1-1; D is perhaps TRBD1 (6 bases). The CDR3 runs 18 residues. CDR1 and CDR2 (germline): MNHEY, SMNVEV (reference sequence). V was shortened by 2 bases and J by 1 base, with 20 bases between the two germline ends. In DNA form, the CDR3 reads TGTGCCAGCAGTTTAAAACCTCGGGGGCAGGGAGGGAACACTGAAGCTTTCTTT. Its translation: CASSLKPRGQGGNTEAFF.

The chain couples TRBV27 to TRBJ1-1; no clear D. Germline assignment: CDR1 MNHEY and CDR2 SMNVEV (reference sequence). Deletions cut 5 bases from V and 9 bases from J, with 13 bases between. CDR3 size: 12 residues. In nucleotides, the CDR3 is TGTGCCAGCAGTGACCCCGGGATGAAAGCTTTCTTT. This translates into CASSDPGMKAFF.

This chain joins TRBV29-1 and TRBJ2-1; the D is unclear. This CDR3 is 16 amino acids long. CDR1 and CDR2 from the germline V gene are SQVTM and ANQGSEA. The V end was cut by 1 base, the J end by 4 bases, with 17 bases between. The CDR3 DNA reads TGCAGCGTTGAAGGTTACCAAAACCTCCGATACAATGAGCAGTTCTTC. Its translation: CSVEGYQNLRYNEQFF.

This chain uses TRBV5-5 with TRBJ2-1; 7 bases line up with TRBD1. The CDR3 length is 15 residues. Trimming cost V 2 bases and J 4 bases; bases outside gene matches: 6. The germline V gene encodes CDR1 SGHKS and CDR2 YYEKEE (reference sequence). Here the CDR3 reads CASSFGTESYNEQFF. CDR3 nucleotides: TGTGCCAGCAGCTTTGGGACAGAAAGTTACAATGAGCAGTTCTTC. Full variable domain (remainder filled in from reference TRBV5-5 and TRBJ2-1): DAGVTQSPTHLIKTRGQQVTLRCSPISGHKSVSWYQQVLGQGPQFIFQYYEKEERGRGNFPDRFSARQFPNYSSELNVNALLLGDSALYLCASSFGTESYNEQFFGPGTRLTVL.

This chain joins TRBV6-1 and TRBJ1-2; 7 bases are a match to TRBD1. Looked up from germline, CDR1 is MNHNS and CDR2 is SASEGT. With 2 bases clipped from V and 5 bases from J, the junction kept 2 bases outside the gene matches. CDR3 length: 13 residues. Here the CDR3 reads CASSESGQYGYTF. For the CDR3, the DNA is TGTGCCAGCAGTGAATCGGGACAGTATGGCTACACCTTC.

CDR3: CSVEPGTGALSSYEQYF. As DNA, the CDR3 is TGCAGCGTTGAACCCGGTACAGGCGCCCTGAGCTCCTACGAGCAGTACTTC. The rearrangement uses TRBV29-1 and TRBJ2-7; D possibly corresponds to TRBD1 (5 bases). This CDR3 contains 17 residues. Germline CDR1 SQVTM, CDR2 ANQGSEA. The V and J ends lost 2 bases and 0 bases respectively, with 20 bases between them.

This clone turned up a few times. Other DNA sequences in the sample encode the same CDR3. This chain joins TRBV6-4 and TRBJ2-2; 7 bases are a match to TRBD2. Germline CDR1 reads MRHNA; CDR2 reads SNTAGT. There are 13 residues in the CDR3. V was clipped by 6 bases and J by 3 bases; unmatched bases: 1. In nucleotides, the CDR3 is TGTGCCAGCAGCGCGGGAGACACCGGGGAGCTGTTTTTT. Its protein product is CASSAGDTGELFF.

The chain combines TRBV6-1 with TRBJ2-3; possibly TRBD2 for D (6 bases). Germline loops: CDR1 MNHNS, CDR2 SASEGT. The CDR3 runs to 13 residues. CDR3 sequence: CAAEGAPTDTQYF. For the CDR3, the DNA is TGTGCTGCGGAGGGAGCCCCCACAGATACGCAGTATTTT.

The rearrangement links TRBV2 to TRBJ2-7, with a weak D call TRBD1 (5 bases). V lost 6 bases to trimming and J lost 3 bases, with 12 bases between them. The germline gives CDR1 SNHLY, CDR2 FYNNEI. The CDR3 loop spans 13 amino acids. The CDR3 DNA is TGTGCCAGCAGAGATGACAGACTCTACGAGCAGTACTTC. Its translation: CASRDDRLYEQYF.

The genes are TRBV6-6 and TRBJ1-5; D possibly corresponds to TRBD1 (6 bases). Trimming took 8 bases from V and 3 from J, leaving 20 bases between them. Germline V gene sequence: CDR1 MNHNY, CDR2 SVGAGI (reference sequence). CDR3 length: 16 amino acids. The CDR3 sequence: CASGSLGQGNNQPQHF. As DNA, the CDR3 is TGTGCCAGCGGGAGTCTGGGGCAGGGGAACAATCAGCCCCAGCATTTT.

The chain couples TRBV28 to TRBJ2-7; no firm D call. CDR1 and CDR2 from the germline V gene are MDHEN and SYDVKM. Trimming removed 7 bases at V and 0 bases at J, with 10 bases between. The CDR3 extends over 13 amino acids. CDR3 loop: CASIGASSYEQYF. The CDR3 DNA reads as TGTGCCAGCATCGGCGCTAGCTCCTACGAGCAGTACTTC.

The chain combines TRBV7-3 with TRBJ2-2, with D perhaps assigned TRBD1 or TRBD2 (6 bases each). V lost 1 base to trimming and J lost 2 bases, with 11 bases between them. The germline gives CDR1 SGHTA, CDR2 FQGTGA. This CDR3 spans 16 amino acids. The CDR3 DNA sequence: TGTGCCAGCAGCTTAAATGGGGGGCTTAACACCGGGGAGCTGTTTTTT. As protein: CASSLNGGLNTGELFF. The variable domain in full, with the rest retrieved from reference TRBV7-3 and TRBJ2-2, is GAGVSQTPSNKVTEKGKYVELRCDPISGHTALYWYRQSLGQGPEFLIYFQGTGAADDSGLPNDRFFAVRPEGSVSTLKIQRTERGDSAVYLCASSLNGGLNTGELFFGEGSRLTVL.

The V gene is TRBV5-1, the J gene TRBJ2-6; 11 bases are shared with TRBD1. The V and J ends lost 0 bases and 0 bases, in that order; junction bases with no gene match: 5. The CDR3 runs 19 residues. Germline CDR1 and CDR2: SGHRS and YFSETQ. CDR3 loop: CASSLAGTGGFSGANVLTF. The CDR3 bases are TGCGCCAGCAGCTTGGCTGGGACAGGGGGTTTCTCTGGGGCCAACGTCCTGACTTTC.

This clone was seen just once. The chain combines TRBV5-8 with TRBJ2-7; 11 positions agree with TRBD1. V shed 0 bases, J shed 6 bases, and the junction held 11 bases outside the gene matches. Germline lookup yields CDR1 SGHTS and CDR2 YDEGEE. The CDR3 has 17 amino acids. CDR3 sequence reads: CASSLESRMGQGGEQYF. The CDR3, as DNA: TGTGCCAGCAGCTTGGAAAGTCGGATGGGACAGGGGGGCGAGCAGTACTTC.

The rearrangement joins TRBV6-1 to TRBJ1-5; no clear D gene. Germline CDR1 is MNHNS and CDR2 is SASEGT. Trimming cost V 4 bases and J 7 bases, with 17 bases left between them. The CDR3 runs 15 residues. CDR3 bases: TGTGCCAGCAGTGGCCGGACGGGAGGGCAACAGCCCCAGCATTTT. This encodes CASSGRTGGQQPQHF.

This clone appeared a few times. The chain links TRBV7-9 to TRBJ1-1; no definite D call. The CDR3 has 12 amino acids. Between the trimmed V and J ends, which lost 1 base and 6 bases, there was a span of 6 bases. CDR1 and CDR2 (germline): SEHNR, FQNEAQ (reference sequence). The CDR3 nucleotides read TGTGCCAGCAGCTTAGGGTGGGCTGAAGCTTTCTTT. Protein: CASSLGWAEAFF.

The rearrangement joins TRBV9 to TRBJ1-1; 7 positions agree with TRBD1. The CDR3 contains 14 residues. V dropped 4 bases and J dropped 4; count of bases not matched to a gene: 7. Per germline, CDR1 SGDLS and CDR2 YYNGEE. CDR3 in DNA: TGTGCCAGCAGCCTCGCGACAGGGTCCACTGAAGCTTTCTTT. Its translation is CASSLATGSTEAFF.

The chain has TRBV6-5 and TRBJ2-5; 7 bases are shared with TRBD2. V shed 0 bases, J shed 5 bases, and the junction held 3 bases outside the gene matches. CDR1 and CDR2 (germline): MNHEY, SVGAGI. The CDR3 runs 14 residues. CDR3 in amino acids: CASSYSGGWETQYF. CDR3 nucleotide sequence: TGTGCCAGCAGTTACTCGGGGGGGTGGGAGACCCAGTACTTC.

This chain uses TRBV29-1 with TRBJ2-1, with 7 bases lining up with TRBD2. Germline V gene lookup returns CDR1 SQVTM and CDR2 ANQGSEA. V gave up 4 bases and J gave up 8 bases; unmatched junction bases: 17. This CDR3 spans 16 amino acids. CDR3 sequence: CSVGGPFGGSNYEQFF. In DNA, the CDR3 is TGCAGCGTTGGAGGCCCTTTCGGCGGGAGTAACTATGAGCAGTTCTTC.

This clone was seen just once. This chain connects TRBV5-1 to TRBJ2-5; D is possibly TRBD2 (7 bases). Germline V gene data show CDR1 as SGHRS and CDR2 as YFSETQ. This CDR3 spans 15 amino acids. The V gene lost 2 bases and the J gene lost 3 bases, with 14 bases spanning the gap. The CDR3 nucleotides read TGCGCCAGCAGCTTAACAGGGAGGGGAGAAGAGACCCAGTACTTC. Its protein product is CASSLTGRGEETQYF.